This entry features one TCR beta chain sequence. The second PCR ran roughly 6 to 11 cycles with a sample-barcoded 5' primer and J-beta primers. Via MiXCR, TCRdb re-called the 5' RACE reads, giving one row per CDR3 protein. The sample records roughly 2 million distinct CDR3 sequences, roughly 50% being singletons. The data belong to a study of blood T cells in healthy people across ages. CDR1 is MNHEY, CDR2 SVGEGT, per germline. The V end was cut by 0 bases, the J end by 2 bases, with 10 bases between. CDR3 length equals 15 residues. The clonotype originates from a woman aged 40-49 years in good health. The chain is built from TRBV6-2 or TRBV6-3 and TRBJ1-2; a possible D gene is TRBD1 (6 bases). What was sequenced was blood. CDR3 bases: TGTGCCAGCAGTTACTCCCAGGGGCGAAACTATGGCTACACCTTC. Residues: CASSYSQGRNYGYTF.